The following is a T cell receptor beta chain sequence with its context. Clones were sequenced by immunoSEQ multiplex PCR, and TCRdb holds only the in-frame ones, with some missing. The sample has 75,000 to 95,000 clones, 75% to 95% seen once; the top ten hold roughly 0.27%. These data originate in a study of technical replicates of blood from a handful of donors. Germline values: CDR1 LNHDA, CDR2 SQIVND (reference sequence). The V gene end was trimmed by 7 bases and the J gene end by 4 bases; junction bases not matched to a gene: 12. The CDR3 spans 15 residues. Sequenced material: T cells isolated from PBMCs. This sequence joins TRBV19 and TRBJ2-7, with 8 bases identical to TRBD1. This TCR was sampled from a human donor in good health. As DNA, the CDR3 is TGTGCCAGTATGGAGGGGCGGACAGGGCTGTACGAGCAGTACTTC. Protein product: CASMEGRTGLYEQYF.